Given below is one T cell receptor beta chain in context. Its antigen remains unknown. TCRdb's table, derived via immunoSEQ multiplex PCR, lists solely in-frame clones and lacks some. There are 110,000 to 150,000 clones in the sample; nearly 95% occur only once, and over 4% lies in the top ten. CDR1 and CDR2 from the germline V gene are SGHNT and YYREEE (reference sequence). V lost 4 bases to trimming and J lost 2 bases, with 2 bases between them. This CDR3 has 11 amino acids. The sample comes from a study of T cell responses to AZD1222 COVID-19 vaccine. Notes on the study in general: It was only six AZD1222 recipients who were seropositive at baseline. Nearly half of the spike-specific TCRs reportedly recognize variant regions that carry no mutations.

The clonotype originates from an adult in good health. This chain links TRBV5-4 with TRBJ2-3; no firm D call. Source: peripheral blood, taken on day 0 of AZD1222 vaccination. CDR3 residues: CASSVTDTQYF. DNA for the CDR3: TGTGCCAGCAGCGTCACAGATACGCAGTATTTT.